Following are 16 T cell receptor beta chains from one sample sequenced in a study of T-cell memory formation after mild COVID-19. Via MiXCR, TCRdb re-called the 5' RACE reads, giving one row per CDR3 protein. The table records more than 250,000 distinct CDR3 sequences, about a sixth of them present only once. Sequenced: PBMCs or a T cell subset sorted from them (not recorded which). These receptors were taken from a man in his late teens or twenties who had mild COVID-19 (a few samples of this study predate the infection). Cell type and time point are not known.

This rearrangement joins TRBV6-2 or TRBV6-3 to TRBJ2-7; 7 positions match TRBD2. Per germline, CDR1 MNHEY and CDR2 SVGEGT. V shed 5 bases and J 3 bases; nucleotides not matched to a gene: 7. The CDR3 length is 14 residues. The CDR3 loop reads CASSPPGLIYEQYV. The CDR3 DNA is TGTGCCAGCAGTCCACCGGGACTAATCTACGAGCAGTACGTC.

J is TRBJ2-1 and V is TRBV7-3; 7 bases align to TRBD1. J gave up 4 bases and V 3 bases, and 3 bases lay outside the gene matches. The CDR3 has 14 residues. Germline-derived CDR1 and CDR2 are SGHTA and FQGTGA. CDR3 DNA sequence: TGTGCCAGCAGCTTTCCGGGACAGTACAATGAGCAGTTCTTC. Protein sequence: CASSFPGQYNEQFF.

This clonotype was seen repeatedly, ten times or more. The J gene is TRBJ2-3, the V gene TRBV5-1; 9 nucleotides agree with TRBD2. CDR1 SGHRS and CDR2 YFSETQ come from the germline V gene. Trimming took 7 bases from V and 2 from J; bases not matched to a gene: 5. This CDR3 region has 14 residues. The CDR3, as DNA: TGCGCCAGCGGGGCGGGGGGGCCCACAGATACGCAGTATTTT. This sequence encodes CASGAGGPTDTQYF.

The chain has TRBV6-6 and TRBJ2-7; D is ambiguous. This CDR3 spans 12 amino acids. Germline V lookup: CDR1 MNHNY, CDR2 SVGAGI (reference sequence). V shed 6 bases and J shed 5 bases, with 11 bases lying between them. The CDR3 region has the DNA TGTGCCAGCAGCCACCTCCGGAACGAGCAGTACGTC. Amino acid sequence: CASSHLRNEQYV.

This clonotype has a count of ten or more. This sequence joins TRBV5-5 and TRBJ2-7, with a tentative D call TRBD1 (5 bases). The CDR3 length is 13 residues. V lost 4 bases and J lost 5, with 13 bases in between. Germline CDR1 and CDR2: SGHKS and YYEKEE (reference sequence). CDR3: CASSPGLRDEQYV. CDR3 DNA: TGTGCCAGCAGCCCCGGGCTCAGGGACGAGCAGTACGTC.

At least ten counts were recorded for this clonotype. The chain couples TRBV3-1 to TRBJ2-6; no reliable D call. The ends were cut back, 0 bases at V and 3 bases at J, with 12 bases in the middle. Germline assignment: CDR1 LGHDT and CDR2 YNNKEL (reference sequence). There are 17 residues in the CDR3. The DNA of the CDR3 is TGTGCCAGCAGCCAAGAGAGGTCGGGTGGTGGGGCCAACGTCCTGACTTTC. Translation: CASSQERSGGGANVLTF.

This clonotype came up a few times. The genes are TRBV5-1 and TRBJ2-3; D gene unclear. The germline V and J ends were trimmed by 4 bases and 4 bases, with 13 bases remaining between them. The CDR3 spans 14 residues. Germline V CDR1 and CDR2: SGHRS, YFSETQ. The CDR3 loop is CASSPIGSPDTQYF. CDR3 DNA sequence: TGCGCCAGCAGCCCCATTGGGTCTCCAGATACGCAGTATTTT.

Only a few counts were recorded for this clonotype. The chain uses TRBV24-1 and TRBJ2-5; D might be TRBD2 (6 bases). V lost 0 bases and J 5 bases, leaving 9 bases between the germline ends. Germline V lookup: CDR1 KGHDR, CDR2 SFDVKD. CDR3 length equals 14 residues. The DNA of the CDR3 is TGTGCCACCAGTGATTTGGGCAGCGGGGAGACCCAGTACTTC. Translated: CATSDLGSGETQYF.

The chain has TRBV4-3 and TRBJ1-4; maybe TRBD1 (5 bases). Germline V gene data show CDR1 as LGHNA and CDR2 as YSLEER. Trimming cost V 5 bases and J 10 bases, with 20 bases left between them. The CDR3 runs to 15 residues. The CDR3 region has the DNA TGCGCCAGCAGCTCCAGAGGTTGGGGCGGTGGAAAACTGTTTTTT. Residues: CASSSRGWGGGKLFF.

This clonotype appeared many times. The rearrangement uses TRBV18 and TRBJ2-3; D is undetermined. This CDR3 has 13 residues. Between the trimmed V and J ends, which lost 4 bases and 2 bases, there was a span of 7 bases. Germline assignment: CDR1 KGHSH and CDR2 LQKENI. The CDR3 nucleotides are TGTGCCAGCTCACTCACCGACACAGATACGCAGTATTTT. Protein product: CASSLTDTDTQYF.

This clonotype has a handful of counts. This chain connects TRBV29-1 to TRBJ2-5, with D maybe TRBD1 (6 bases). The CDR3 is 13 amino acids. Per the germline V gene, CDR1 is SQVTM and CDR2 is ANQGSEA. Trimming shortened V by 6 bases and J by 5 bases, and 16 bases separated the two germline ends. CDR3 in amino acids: CSVDRILGETQYF. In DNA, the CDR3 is TGCAGCGTCGACAGGATTTTAGGGGAGACCCAGTACTTC.

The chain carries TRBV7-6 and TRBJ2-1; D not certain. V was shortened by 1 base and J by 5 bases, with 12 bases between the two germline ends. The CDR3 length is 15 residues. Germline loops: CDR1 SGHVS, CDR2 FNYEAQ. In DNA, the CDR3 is TGTGCCAGCAGCTTAGAGCACAGCTTAAACAATGAGCAGTTCTTC. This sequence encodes CASSLEHSLNNEQFF.

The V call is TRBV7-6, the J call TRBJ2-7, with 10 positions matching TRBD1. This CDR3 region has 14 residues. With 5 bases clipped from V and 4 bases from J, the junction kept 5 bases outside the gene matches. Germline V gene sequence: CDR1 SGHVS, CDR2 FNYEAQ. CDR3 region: CASSQGQGNYEQYF. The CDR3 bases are TGTGCCAGCAGCCAGGGACAGGGGAATTACGAGCAGTACTTC.

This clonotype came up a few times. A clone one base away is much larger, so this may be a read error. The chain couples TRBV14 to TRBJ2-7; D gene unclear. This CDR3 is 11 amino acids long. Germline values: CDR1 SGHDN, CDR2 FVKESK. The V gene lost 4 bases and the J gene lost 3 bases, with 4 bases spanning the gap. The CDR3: CASSPYYEQYF. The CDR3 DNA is TGTGCCAGCAGCCCTTACTACGAGCAGTACTTC.

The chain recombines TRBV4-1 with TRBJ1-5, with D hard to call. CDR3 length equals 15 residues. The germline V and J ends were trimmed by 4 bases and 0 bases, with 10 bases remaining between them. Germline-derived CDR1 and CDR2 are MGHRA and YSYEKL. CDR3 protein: CASSLYGNSNQPQHF. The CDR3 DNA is TGCGCCAGCAGCCTCTACGGTAATAGCAATCAGCCCCAGCATTTT.

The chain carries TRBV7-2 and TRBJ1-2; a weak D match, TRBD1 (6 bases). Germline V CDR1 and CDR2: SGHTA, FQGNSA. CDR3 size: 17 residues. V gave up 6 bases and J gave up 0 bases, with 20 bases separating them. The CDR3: CASRNQRTAETNYGYTF. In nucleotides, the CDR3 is TGTGCCAGCAGAAACCAAAGGACAGCAGAAACTAACTATGGCTACACCTTC. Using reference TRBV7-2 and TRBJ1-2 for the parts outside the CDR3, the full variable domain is GAGVSQSPSNKVTEKGKDVELRCDPISGHTALYWYRQSLGQGLEFLIYFQGNSAPDKSGLPSDRFSAERTGGSVSTLTIQRTQQEDSAVYLCASRNQRTAETNYGYTFGSGTRLTVV.